This T cell receptor beta chain was profiled in a study of shared clonotypes between healthy human individuals. To note about this clone: Its antigen remains unidentified.

The method was immunoSEQ multiplex PCR; TCRdb's version includes in-frame clones alone and lacks a portion of them. The sample includes around 2,100,000 clones, about 95% of them seen just once. CD45RO-negative cells were positively selected for CCR7, leaving out terminally differentiated effector memory CD45RA+ cells. This CDR3 spans 15 amino acids. Germline loops: CDR1 SGHRS, CDR2 YFSETQ. V shed 4 bases, J shed 2 bases, and the junction held 7 bases outside the gene matches. Overall study results and limits: The study sampled only blood, and tissue repertoires likely differ.

This sequence was found in a man in his late teens or twenties in good health. The chain recombines TRBV5-1 with TRBJ2-7; 9 positions agree with TRBD1. The source material was naive CD8+ T cells sorted from blood. CDR3 in amino acids: CASSAIRDRAYEQYF. The CDR3 nucleotides read TGCGCCAGCAGCGCAATCCGGGACAGGGCCTACGAGCAGTACTTC.